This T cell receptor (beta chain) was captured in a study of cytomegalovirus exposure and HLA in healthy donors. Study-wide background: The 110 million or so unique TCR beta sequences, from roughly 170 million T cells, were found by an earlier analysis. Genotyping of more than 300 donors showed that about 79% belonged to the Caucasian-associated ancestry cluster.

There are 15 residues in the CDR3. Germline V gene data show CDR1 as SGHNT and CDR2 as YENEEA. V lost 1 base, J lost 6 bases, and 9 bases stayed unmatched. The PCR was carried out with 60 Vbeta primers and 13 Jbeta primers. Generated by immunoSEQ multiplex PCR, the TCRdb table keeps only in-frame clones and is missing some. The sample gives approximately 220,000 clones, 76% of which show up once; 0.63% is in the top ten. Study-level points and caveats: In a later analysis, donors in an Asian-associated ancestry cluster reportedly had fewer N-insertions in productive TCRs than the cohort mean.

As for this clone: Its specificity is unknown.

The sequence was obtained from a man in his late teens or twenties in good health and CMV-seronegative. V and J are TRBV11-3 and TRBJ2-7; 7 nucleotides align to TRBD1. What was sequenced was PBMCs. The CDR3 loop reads CASSLGGGRPSEQYF. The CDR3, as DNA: TGTGCCAGCAGCTTAGGAGGGGGCAGGCCGTCCGAGCAGTACTTC.